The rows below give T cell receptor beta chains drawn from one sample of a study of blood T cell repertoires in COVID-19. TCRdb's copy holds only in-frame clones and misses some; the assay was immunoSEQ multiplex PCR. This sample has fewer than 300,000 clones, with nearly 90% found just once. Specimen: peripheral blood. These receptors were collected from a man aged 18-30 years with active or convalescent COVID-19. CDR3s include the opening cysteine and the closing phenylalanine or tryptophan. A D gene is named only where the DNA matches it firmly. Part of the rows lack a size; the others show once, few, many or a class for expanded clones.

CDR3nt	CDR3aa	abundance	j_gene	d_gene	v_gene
TGTGCCAGCAGTTTAATGGCGACAGGGAATGGCTACACCTTC	CASSLMATGNGYTF	.	TRBJ1-2	TRBD1	TRBV27
TGTGCCAGCAGCTTAGAGGCGGGGGGGCTAGATGAGCAGTTCTTC	CASSLEAGGLDEQFF	.	TRBJ2-1	TRBD2	TRBV13
TGTGCCAGCAGTTACGGACAGAGCTCCTATAATTCACCCCTCCACTTT	CASSYGQSSYNSPLHF	.	TRBJ1-6	.	TRBV6-5
TGTGCCAGCAGCGCTGGGACACAGATGAACACTGAAGCTTTCTTT	CASSAGTQMNTEAFF	.	TRBJ1-1	.	TRBV7-9
TGTGCCAGTGGACAGACAGGGGGCAACGAGCAGTACTTC	CASGQTGGNEQYF	.	TRBJ2-7	TRBD1	TRBV6-5
TGTGCCAGCAGCACCCTAGCGGGATCGTACAATGAGCAGTTCTTC	CASSTLAGSYNEQFF	once	TRBJ2-1	TRBD2	TRBV11-2
TGTGCCAGCAGCTTGGTCCACCACCCTTCGCTAGAAGCTTTCTTT	CASSLVHHPSLEAFF	.	TRBJ1-1	.	TRBV5-8
TGTGCCAGCAGCTCGGGACACAACACTGAAGCTTTCTTT	CASSSGHNTEAFF	once	TRBJ1-1	.	TRBV6-2/TRBV6-3
TGCGCCAGCAGCCAATCCCGGGACAGCTCCTACGAGCAGTACTTC	CASSQSRDSSYEQYF	.	TRBJ2-7	TRBD1	TRBV4-3
TGTGCCAGCAGTAAGGGGGAAAAACTGTTTTTT	CASSKGEKLFF	.	TRBJ1-4	.	TRBV6-5
TGTGCCAGCAACCAGACAGACAGGGGGCGCGGAAACACTGAAGCTTTCTTT	CASNQTDRGRGNTEAFF	.	TRBJ1-1	.	TRBV21-1
TGTGCCAGCAGAGAACGCCTTGGCGGTAGCTCCTACGAGCAGTACTTC	CASRERLGGSSYEQYF	.	TRBJ2-7	.	TRBV6-1
TGTGCCAGTAGTATCGCCGGGACAGGGGACCCCTATGGCTACACCTTC	CASSIAGTGDPYGYTF	.	TRBJ1-2	TRBD1	TRBV19
TGTGCCAGCAGCCAAGTAAGATCTGTTCAGGGTAATGAAAAACTGTTTTTT	CASSQVRSVQGNEKLFF	.	TRBJ1-4	.	TRBV14